The entry that follows covers one T cell receptor beta chain sequence. The sample originates from a study of cytomegalovirus exposure and HLA in healthy donors. The PCR contained 60 Vbeta and 13 Jbeta primers. Libraries were prepared by immunoSEQ multiplex PCR; TCRdb keeps only in-frame clonotypes and omits some of them. The table records some 250,000 clones, 82% of them present only once. The TCR originated in a woman aged 40 to 50 in good health and CMV-seropositive. Material for sequencing was PBMCs.

The CDR3 loop is CASSLSGDAVGYTF. The CDR3 DNA reads as TGCGCCAGCAGCTTGTCGGGGGATGCGGTCGGCTACACCTTC. This chain connects TRBV5-1 to TRBJ1-2, with D tentatively TRBD1 (5 bases). The CDR3 has 14 amino acids. Trimming pared 1 base from V and 8 bases from J, leaving 15 bases between. The germline V gene encodes CDR1 SGHRS and CDR2 YFSETQ. The complete variable domain, with remaining parts taken from reference TRBV5-1 and TRBJ1-2, reads KAGVTQTPRYLIKTRGQQVTLSCSPISGHRSVSWYQQTPGQGLQFLFEYFSETQRNKGNFPGRFSGRQFSNSRSEMNVSTLELGDSALYLCASSLSGDAVGYTFGSGTRLTVV.